Listed below are T cell receptor beta chains from one sample, sequenced in a study of blood T cell repertoires in COVID-19. Data came from immunoSEQ multiplex PCR; TCRdb stores just in-frame clones and leaves some out. The profile shows about 270,000 clones, around 80% of them singletons. The sample taken for sequencing was peripheral blood. These receptors were obtained from a man older than 75 with acute or convalescent COVID-19. Each CDR3 is given with its conserved first and last residue. The D gene is left open where the match is weak. Not all rows give a size; the values are once, few, many and, for expanded clones, a class.

clone size	V gene	D gene	J gene	CDR3 length	CDR3 protein	CDR3 DNA
few	TRBV5-1	-	TRBJ1-1	13	CASSLFSVGEAFF	TGCGCCAGCAGCCTCTTTTCGGTTGGTGAAGCTTTCTTT
-	TRBV2	-	TRBJ2-1	15	CASILERRSYNEQFF	-
-	TRBV20-1	-	TRBJ2-3	11	CSASLADTQYF	TGCAGTGCTAGTCTCGCAGATACGCAGTATTTT
-	TRBV27	TRBD2	TRBJ2-3	16	CASSKGTSASTDTQYF	TGTGCCAGCAGTAAAGGGACTAGCGCATCCACAGATACGCAGTATTTT
-	TRBV28	-	TRBJ1-5	14	CASSLSGGNQPQHF	TGTGCCAGCAGTCTATCAGGGGGCAATCAGCCCCAGCATTTT
-	TRBV27	-	TRBJ2-2	16	CASSDLGSGDTGELFF	TGTGCCAGCAGTGACCTGGGGAGTGGTGACACCGGGGAGCTGTTTTTT
-	TRBV29-1	TRBD1	TRBJ1-5	15	CSVEPGQDLDQPQHF	TGCAGCGTTGAACCCGGACAGGATCTGGATCAGCCCCAGCATTTT
-	TRBV5-1	TRBD1	TRBJ1-2	15	CASSLVGTGGHGYTF	TGCGCCAGCAGCTTGGTCGGGACAGGGGGCCATGGCTACACCTTC
-	TRBV5-4	TRBD1	TRBJ1-4	16	CASSSGQGPTNEKLFF	TGTGCCAGCAGCAGTGGACAGGGCCCAACTAATGAAAAACTGTTTTTT
-	TRBV9	TRBD1	TRBJ2-3	20	CASSVVGQGGSVGSTDTQYF	TGTGCCAGCAGCGTAGTGGGACAGGGGGGTTCGGTGGGAAGCACAGATACGCAGTATTTT
-	TRBV5-1	TRBD1	TRBJ1-2	18	CASSPDFSSGGANYGYTF	TGCGCCAGCAGCCCGGATTTTAGTTCAGGGGGAGCTAACTATGGCTACACCTTC
-	TRBV7-6	TRBD1	TRBJ1-3	15	CASSFGTGSGNTIYF	TGTGCCAGCAGCTTTGGGACAGGCTCTGGAAACACCATATATTTT
-	TRBV4-2	-	TRBJ2-7	18	CASSQDAGASPKRYEQYF	TGTGCCAGCAGCCAAGACGCAGGGGCGAGTCCAAAGAGGTACGAGCAGTACTTC
-	TRBV11-2	-	TRBJ2-3	20	CASSLDWSEPHYDSTDTQYF	TGTGCCAGCAGCTTAGATTGGTCTGAACCACACTATGATTCCACAGATACGCAGTATTTT
once	TRBV7-6	TRBD2	TRBJ2-7	18	CASSLAGSSGRASYEQYF	TGTGCCAGCAGCTTAGCGGGATCTAGCGGGAGGGCCTCGTACGAGCAGTACTTC
once	TRBV19	-	TRBJ1-5	12	CASSISVQPQHF	TGTGCCAGTAGTATATCGGTACAGCCCCAGCATTTT
-	TRBV30	TRBD1	TRBJ2-3	15	CAWSVRGGAGDTQYF	TGTGCCTGGAGTGTACGAGGGGGCGCAGGAGATACGCAGTATTTT
-	TRBV7-6	-	TRBJ2-4	17	CASSPELPGLAKNIQYF	TGTGCCAGCAGCCCCGAGCTCCCTGGACTAGCCAAAAACATTCAGTACTTC
-	TRBV28	-	TRBJ1-4	15	CASRDLGEVREKLFF	TGTGCCAGCAGAGACCTAGGGGAGGTTAGAGAAAAACTGTTTTTT
-	TRBV7-2	-	TRBJ1-6	16	CASSLVPDIRYSPLHF	TGTGCCAGCAGCTTAGTACCCGACATTCGCTATTCACCCCTCCACTTT
-	TRBV27	TRBD2	TRBJ2-1	18	CASSLKATSGHSYNEQFF	TGTGCCAGCAGTTTAAAGGCGACTAGCGGACACTCCTACAATGAGCAGTTCTTC
-	TRBV10-3	-	TRBJ1-1	14	CASATQEVNTEAFF	TGTGCCAGCGCCACTCAGGAGGTGAACACTGAAGCTTTCTTT
-	TRBV2	-	TRBJ1-1	14	CASTLEGGRSEAFF	TGTGCCAGCACCCTAGAGGGGGGGCGTTCTGAAGCTTTCTTT
-	TRBV19	TRBD1	TRBJ1-5	14	CASSTGQSDQPQHF	TGTGCCAGTAGTACGGGACAGTCCGATCAGCCCCAGCATTTT
-	TRBV28	TRBD2	TRBJ2-1	17	CASSRWTSGVLYNEQFF	TGTGCCAGCAGTAGATGGACTAGCGGGGTGTTATACAATGAGCAGTTCTTC
-	TRBV19	TRBD1	TRBJ2-1	17	CATGQGATFSSYNEQFF	TGTGCCACGGGACAGGGAGCAACCTTTAGCTCCTACAATGAGCAGTTCTTC
-	TRBV28	TRBD1	TRBJ1-6	15	CASSLQDRGNSPLHF	TGTGCCAGCAGTTTACAGGACAGGGGAAATTCACCCCTCCACTTT
few	TRBV20-1	-	TRBJ1-4	12	CSASMRNEKLFF	TGCAGTGCTAGTATGCGTAATGAAAAACTGTTTTTT